This T cell receptor (beta chain) was documented in a study of T cells after yellow fever vaccination. Study background: Fractions containing few cells were prepared with SMART-Seq v4 Ultra Low Input.

UMIs and a universal primer site were added when TCR cDNA was made by 5'RACE template switching. TCRdb ran MiXCR on the 5' RACE reads and lists one entry per CDR3 protein. In the table there are just under 600,000 distinct CDR3 sequences, less than 15% of which are singletons. The CDR3 length is 15 residues. V lost 0 bases to trimming and J lost 2 bases, with 10 bases between them. CDR1 is SGHTA and CDR2 is FQGNSA in the germline V gene. With regard to this clonotype: The antigen is not known.

Study results and caveats: Abundant clonotypes from the bulk population could contaminate FACS-sorted repertoires. Reappearance after the booster was seen for most primary-vaccination clones, at 96% CD4 and roughly 90% CD8.

The J gene is TRBJ1-2, the V gene TRBV7-2; D is possibly TRBD1 (6 bases). This receptor was identified in a man between 25 and 39 years old who received the YFV17D yellow fever vaccine. Sequences were derived from PBMCs, sampled on the day of the yellow fever booster vaccination. The CDR3 is CASSLAVGGNYGYTF. The CDR3 nucleotides are TGTGCCAGCAGCTTAGCGGTTGGGGGCAACTATGGCTACACCTTC.